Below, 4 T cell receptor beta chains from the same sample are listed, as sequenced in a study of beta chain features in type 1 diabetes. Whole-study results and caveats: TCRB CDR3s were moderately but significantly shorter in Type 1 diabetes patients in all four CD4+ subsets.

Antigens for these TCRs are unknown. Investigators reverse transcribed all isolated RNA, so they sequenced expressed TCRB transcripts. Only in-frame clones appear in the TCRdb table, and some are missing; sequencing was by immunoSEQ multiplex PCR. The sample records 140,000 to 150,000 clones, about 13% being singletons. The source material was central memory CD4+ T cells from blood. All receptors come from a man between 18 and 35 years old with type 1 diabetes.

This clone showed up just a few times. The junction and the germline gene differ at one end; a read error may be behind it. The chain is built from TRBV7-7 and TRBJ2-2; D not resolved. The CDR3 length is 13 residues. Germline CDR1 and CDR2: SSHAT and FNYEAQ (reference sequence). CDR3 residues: CASSPGNTGELFF. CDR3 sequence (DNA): TGTGCTAGCAGCCCCGGGAACACCGGGGAGCTGTTTTTT. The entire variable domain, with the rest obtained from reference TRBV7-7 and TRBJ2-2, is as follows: GAGVSQSPRYKVTKRGQDVTLRCDPISSHATLYWYQQALGQGPEFLTYFNYEAQPDKSGLPSDRFSAERPEGSISTLTIQRTEQRDSAMYRCASSPGNTGELFFGEGSRLTVL.

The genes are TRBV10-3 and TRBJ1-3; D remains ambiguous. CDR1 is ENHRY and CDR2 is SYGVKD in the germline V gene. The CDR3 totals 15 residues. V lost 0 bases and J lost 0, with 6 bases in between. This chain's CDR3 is CAISESRNSGNTIYF. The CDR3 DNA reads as TGTGCCATCAGTGAGTCTAGGAACTCTGGAAACACCATATATTTT.

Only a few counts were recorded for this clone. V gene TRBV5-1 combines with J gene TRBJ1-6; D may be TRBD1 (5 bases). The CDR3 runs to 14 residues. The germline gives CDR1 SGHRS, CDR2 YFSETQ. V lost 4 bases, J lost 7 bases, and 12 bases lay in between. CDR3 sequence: CASSPGLLNSPLHF. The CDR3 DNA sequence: TGCGCCAGCAGCCCGGGACTTTTGAATTCACCCCTCCACTTT.

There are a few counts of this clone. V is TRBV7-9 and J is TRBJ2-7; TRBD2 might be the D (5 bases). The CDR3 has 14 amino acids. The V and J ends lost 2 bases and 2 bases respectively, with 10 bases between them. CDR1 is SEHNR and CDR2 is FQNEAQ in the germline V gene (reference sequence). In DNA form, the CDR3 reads TGTGCCAGCAGCTTAAGTGCGACTACCTACGAGCAGTACTTC. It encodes CASSLSATTYEQYF.